One sample yielded the 30 T cell receptor beta chains listed below, sequenced in a study of cytomegalovirus exposure and HLA in healthy donors. Profiled with immunoSEQ multiplex PCR; TCRdb holds only in-frame clones, not every one. The sample consists of roughly 140,000 clones, 85% to 90% of them appearing once. Material for sequencing was PBMCs. These receptors all come from a woman between 18 and 30 years old in good health and CMV-seropositive.

The count of this clone is one. The rearrangement joins TRBV6-5 to TRBJ2-3; D call uncertain. V lost 2 bases, J lost 2 bases, and 11 bases lay in between. The germline gives CDR1 MNHEY, CDR2 SVGAGI. The CDR3 totals 15 residues. DNA for the CDR3: TGTGCCAGCAGTTACGGCGCGGTAACCACAGATACGCAGTATTTT. Its protein product is CASSYGAVTTDTQYF.

The rearrangement joins TRBV4-2 to TRBJ1-1; 8 positions match TRBD1. CDR1 is LGHNA, CDR2 YNFKEQ, per germline. CDR3 length equals 18 residues. After removal of 0 bases from V and 6 bases from J, the junction contained 15 bases not matched to a gene. The DNA of the CDR3 is TGTGCCAGCAGCCAAGATTGGGCAGGGGGCGCGAGGAGCCCTGAAGCTTTCTTT. Protein product: CASSQDWAGGARSPEAFF.

V usage is TRBV6-6 and J usage is TRBJ2-6, with 7 bases matching TRBD2. After removal of 5 bases from V and 4 bases from J, the junction contained 8 bases not matched to a gene. CDR3 length: 16 residues. CDR1 and CDR2 (germline): MNHNY, SVGAGI (reference sequence). The CDR3 loop is CASSLGRLRGANVLTF. CDR3 sequence (DNA): TGTGCCAGCAGTCTCGGGAGGTTGAGAGGGGCCAACGTCCTGACTTTC.

The chain couples TRBV9 to TRBJ2-1, with 7 bases aligning to TRBD2. Trimming cost V 4 bases and J 2 bases; bases outside gene matches: 9. This CDR3 region has 16 residues. Germline V CDR1 and CDR2: SGDLS, YYNGEE. Here the CDR3 DNA reads TGTGCCAGCAGCACCCTCACTGGGAGGGCCTACAATGAGCAGTTCTTC. Its translation is CASSTLTGRAYNEQFF.

The chain joins TRBV2 to TRBJ2-3; TRBD2 is a possible D gene (6 bases). The CDR3 contains 15 residues. The V end lost 4 bases, the J end lost 3 bases, and 14 bases lay between the germline ends. Looked up from germline, CDR1 is SNHLY and CDR2 is FYNNEI. CDR3 sequence reads: CASSAPMGGTDTQYF. The DNA of the CDR3 is TGTGCCAGCAGTGCCCCGATGGGAGGTACAGATACGCAGTATTTT.

This clone is a singleton in its sample. The chain recombines TRBV30 with TRBJ1-5; 11 bases line up with TRBD1. The J segment lost 9 bases and the V segment lost 0 bases, leaving 7 bases of the junction unmatched. The germline V gene has CDR1 GTSNPN and CDR2 SVGIG (reference sequence). The CDR3 consists of 15 residues. CDR3 loop: CAWSVRDRGFGPQHF. The CDR3 nucleotides are TGTGCCTGGAGTGTACGGGACAGGGGGTTTGGGCCCCAGCATTTT.

This chain links TRBV6-5 with TRBJ1-1, with D tentatively TRBD1 (6 bases). Germline V gene lookup returns CDR1 MNHEY and CDR2 SVGAGI. Trimming took 4 bases from V and 2 from J, leaving 17 bases between them. The CDR3 is made up of 16 amino acids. CDR3 sequence (DNA): TGTGCCAGCAGTTTTTCCAGGGTAGGGGGAAACACTGAAGCTTTCTTT. Translating it yields CASSFSRVGGNTEAFF.

This chain connects TRBV29-1 to TRBJ2-1; no definite D call. V lost 4 bases and J 6 bases, leaving 13 bases between the germline ends. The CDR3 is 13 residues long. Germline-derived CDR1 and CDR2 are SQVTM and ANQGSEA. The CDR3: CSVVSTRSNEQFF. Written as DNA, the CDR3 is TGCAGCGTTGTGTCTACCCGCTCCAATGAGCAGTTCTTC.

V and J are TRBV5-1 and TRBJ2-1; 12 nucleotides agree with TRBD2. This CDR3 contains 17 residues. Germline V gene lookup returns CDR1 SGHRS and CDR2 YFSETQ. Germline trimming cut 0 bases from V and 2 bases from J; bases unmatched to any gene: 3. For the CDR3, the DNA is TGCGCCAGCAGCTTGGCCCGGACTAGCGGGACCTACAATGAGCAGTTCTTC. It specifies CASSLARTSGTYNEQFF.

The gene calls are TRBV4-3 and TRBJ1-5; no clear D gene. The CDR3 is 14 residues long. CDR1 LGHNA and CDR2 YSLEER come from the germline V gene. Trimming cost V 4 bases and J 3 bases, with 10 bases left between them. The CDR3 DNA sequence: TGCGCCAGCAGCCTCGGACGGGACAATCAGCCCCAGCATTTT. Its protein is CASSLGRDNQPQHF.

The chain is built from TRBV5-1 and TRBJ2-1, with TRBD2 identical over 7 bases. The CDR3 spans 17 residues. Germline V gene data show CDR1 as SGHRS and CDR2 as YFSETQ. V was clipped by 0 bases and J by 2 bases; unmatched bases: 8. As DNA, the CDR3 is TGCGCCAGCAGCTTGGGGCCCAGCGGGACGCCCTACAATGAGCAGTTCTTC. Residues: CASSLGPSGTPYNEQFF.

The chain carries TRBV30 and TRBJ2-5; 8 positions agree with TRBD2. V was pared by 0 bases and J by 2 bases, with 14 bases of the junction left unmatched. CDR3 length: 18 amino acids. Germline V gene sequence: CDR1 GTSNPN, CDR2 SVGIG (reference sequence). The CDR3 region has the DNA TGTGCCTGGAGTGTAGCGATAGCGGGACCCTCTCTTCAAGAGACCCAGTACTTC. Translating it yields CAWSVAIAGPSLQETQYF.

This chain links TRBV6-5 with TRBJ2-7; 8 bases agree with TRBD2. The CDR3 has 14 amino acids. Per germline, CDR1 MNHEY and CDR2 SVGAGI. V was pared by 4 bases and J by 3 bases, with 5 bases of the junction left unmatched. CDR3 sequence (DNA): TGTGCCAGCAGTTCACCCGGGACTAGCTACGAGCAGTACTTC. Protein: CASSSPGTSYEQYF.

The chain recombines TRBV5-6 with TRBJ2-4; weak D call: TRBD1 (6 bases). The CDR3 sequence is 17 residues long. CDR1 SGHDT and CDR2 YYEEEE come from the germline V gene. V dropped 0 bases and J dropped 0 bases, with 13 bases sitting between them. CDR3 in DNA: TGTGCCAGCAGCTTGGCTTGGACAGATCTAGCCAAAAACATTCAGTACTTC. Protein: CASSLAWTDLAKNIQYF.

The chain employs TRBV9 and TRBJ2-1, with TRBD2 matching over 12 bases. The trim removed 1 base at V and 7 bases at J, leaving 3 bases unmatched. Germline V lookup: CDR1 SGDLS, CDR2 YYNGEE. The CDR3 has 15 amino acids. CDR3 protein: CASSVLAGGPNEQFF. CDR3 in DNA: TGTGCCAGCAGCGTACTAGCGGGAGGGCCGAATGAGCAGTTCTTC.

J is TRBJ2-7 and V is TRBV11-3; weak D call: TRBD2 (6 bases). V was pared by 5 bases and J by 5 bases, with 13 bases between. Germline assignment: CDR1 SGHNT and CDR2 YENEEA. The CDR3 is made up of 13 amino acids. The DNA of the CDR3 is TGTGCCAGCAGCCCGCTTGGAGGGGACGAGCAGTACTTC. Amino acid sequence: CASSPLGGDEQYF.

This clone was seen once. The chain has TRBV9 and TRBJ1-1; no clear D gene. Germline CDR1 SGDLS, CDR2 YYNGEE. Trimming cost V 0 bases and J 6 bases, with 9 bases left between them. The CDR3 is made up of 13 amino acids. CDR3 nucleotide sequence: TGTGCCAGCAGCGTAGGCAGTGATGCTGAAGCTTTCTTT. Protein sequence: CASSVGSDAEAFF. Variable domain in full (rest from reference TRBV9 and TRBJ1-1): DSGVTQTPKHLITATGQRVTLRCSPRSGDLSVYWYQQSLDQGLQFLIQYYNGEERAKGNILERFSAQQFPDLHSELNLSSLELGDSALYFCASSVGSDAEAFFGQGTRLTVV.

This chain connects TRBV6-5 to TRBJ2-1; TRBD2 aligns across 8 bases. The CDR3 totals 14 residues. In germline, CDR1 is MNHEY, CDR2 SVGAGI. J lost 3 bases, V lost 6 bases, and 4 bases had no gene match. In DNA form, the CDR3 reads TGTGCCAGCAGAGCGGGAGAAGACTACAATGAGCAGTTCTTC. This sequence encodes CASRAGEDYNEQFF.

The chain is built from TRBV7-2 and TRBJ2-2; D gene ambiguous. CDR1 is SGHTA, CDR2 FQGNSA, per germline. V gave up 5 bases and J gave up 6 bases, with 10 bases separating them. The CDR3 consists of 13 residues. The CDR3 spells CASSAVQSGELFF. For the CDR3, the DNA is TGTGCCAGCAGCGCCGTCCAGTCCGGGGAGCTGTTTTTT.

The rearrangement joins TRBV6-5 to TRBJ2-1; no clear D gene. The V end was cut by 6 bases, the J end by 8 bases, with 11 bases between. The CDR3 extends over 12 amino acids. CDR1 and CDR2 from the germline V gene are MNHEY and SVGAGI. The CDR3 DNA is TGTGCCAGCAGGACGAGGAAATATGAGCAGTTCTTC. Translation: CASRTRKYEQFF.

The V and J genes are TRBV19 and TRBJ1-1; TRBD1 matches 8 bases. Trimming removed 6 bases from V and 8 bases from J; junction bases left unmatched: 17. Germline CDR1 reads LNHDA; CDR2 reads SQIVND (reference sequence). There are 16 residues in the CDR3. Written as DNA, the CDR3 is TGTGCCAGTAGCTCCCGGGACAGGCTACGAATGGCAGAAGCTTTCTTT. Its protein is CASSSRDRLRMAEAFF.

This sequence joins TRBV30 and TRBJ1-2; D possibly corresponds to TRBD1 (6 bases). The germline CDR1 and CDR2 sequences are GTSNPN and SVGIG (reference sequence). The CDR3 runs to 12 residues. Trimming shortened V by 1 base and J by 13 bases, and 16 bases separated the two germline ends. CDR3 residues: CAWSDSGHTATF. The DNA of the CDR3 is TGTGCCTGGAGTGACTCGGGACATACGGCCACCTTC.

This rearrangement joins TRBV7-3 to TRBJ2-3, with a possible D match to TRBD2 (5 bases). V was cut by 2 bases and J by 4 bases, with 13 bases left in between. The CDR3 totals 15 residues. CDR1 is SGHTA and CDR2 is FQGTGA in the germline V gene. The CDR3: CASSLSHGSADTQYF. CDR3 nucleotides: TGTGCCAGCAGCTTATCCCATGGTAGCGCAGATACGCAGTATTTT.

This clone has just one count. The chain recombines TRBV30 with TRBJ2-3, with a weak D call TRBD1 (6 bases). Germline V gives CDR1 GTSNPN, CDR2 SVGIG (reference sequence). Deletions cut 4 bases from V and 2 bases from J, with 10 bases between. The CDR3 contains 13 residues. As DNA, the CDR3 is TGTGCCTGGACCAGGGGAAACACAGATACGCAGTATTTT. Residues: CAWTRGNTDTQYF.

V usage is TRBV27 and J usage is TRBJ2-1, with D perhaps TRBD2 (5 bases). Trimming took 0 bases from V and 3 from J, leaving 15 bases between them. The CDR3 runs to 17 residues. Looked up from germline, CDR1 is MNHEY and CDR2 is SMNVEV (reference sequence). The CDR3 sequence is CASSLSKGASGYNEQFF. The DNA for the CDR3 is TGTGCCAGCAGTTTATCGAAGGGAGCTTCGGGCTACAATGAGCAGTTCTTC.

The chain carries TRBV28 and TRBJ1-1; D is perhaps TRBD1 (6 bases). The CDR3 spans 14 residues. V lost 6 bases and J lost 5, with 16 bases in between. The V gene's germline CDR1 is MDHEN and CDR2 SYDVKM. The CDR3 sequence: CASSLQGWFTEAFF. The DNA for the CDR3 is TGTGCCAGCAGCCTACAGGGATGGTTTACTGAAGCTTTCTTT.

The genes are TRBV5-1 and TRBJ2-7; TRBD2 matches at 9 bases. J lost 4 bases, V lost 0 bases, and 17 bases had no gene match. The CDR3 length is 19 residues. CDR1 is SGHRS, CDR2 YFSETQ, per germline. In nucleotides, the CDR3 is TGCGCCAGCAGCTTGGCCACTAGCGGGCCGCTTCGTACCCAGTACGAGCAGTACTTC. This translates into CASSLATSGPLRTQYEQYF.

A single count supports this clone. The chain joins TRBV5-1 to TRBJ2-5; D is possibly TRBD1 (6 bases). The CDR3 is 14 residues long. CDR1 is SGHRS and CDR2 is YFSETQ in the germline V gene. Trimming cost V 5 bases and J 2 bases, with 13 bases left between them. DNA for the CDR3: TGCGCCAGCAGAACCGGGACACCACAAGAGACCCAGTACTTC. As protein: CASRTGTPQETQYF.

This chain joins TRBV29-1 and TRBJ2-5; 10 nucleotides agree with TRBD2. The CDR3 contains 14 residues. Germline assignment: CDR1 SQVTM and CDR2 ANQGSEA. Trimming removed 4 bases from V and 6 bases from J; junction bases left unmatched: 8. In nucleotides, the CDR3 is TGCAGCGTTGTAGGTCTAGCGGGAGAGAAGACCCAGTACTTC. It codes for CSVVGLAGEKTQYF.

The chain joins TRBV27 to TRBJ2-7, with TRBD1 as a possible D gene (6 bases). Trimming took 3 bases from V and 2 from J, leaving 14 bases between them. The CDR3 has 15 amino acids. The germline CDR1 and CDR2 sequences are MNHEY and SMNVEV (reference sequence). The chain's CDR3 is CASSLGKGVTYEQYF. The CDR3 DNA is TGTGCCAGCAGTTTGGGGAAGGGGGTCACCTACGAGCAGTACTTC.